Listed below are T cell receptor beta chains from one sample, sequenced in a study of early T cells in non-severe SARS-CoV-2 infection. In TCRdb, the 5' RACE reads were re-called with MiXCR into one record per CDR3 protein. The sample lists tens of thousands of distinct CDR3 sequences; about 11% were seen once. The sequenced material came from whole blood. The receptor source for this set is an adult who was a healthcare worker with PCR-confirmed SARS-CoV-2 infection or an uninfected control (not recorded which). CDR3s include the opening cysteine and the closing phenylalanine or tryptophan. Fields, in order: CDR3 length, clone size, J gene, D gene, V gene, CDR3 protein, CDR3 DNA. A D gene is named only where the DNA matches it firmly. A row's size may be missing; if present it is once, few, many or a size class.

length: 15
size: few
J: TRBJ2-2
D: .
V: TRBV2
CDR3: CASLWGDGLTGELFF
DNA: TGTGCCAGCCTCTGGGGGGACGGGCTTACCGGGGAGCTGTTTTTT

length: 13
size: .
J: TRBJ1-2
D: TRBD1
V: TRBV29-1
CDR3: CGAQGGERFVYTF
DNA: TGCGGCGCCCAGGGGGGGGAGAGGTTTGTCTACACCTTC

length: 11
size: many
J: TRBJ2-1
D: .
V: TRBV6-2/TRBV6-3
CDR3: CASSFYNEQFF
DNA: TGTGCCAGCAGCTTTTACAATGAGCAGTTCTTC

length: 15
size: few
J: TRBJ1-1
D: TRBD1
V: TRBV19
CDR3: CASSNELQGALSAFF
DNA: TGTGCCAGTAGCAATGAACTACAGGGGGCGCTTTCAGCTTTCTTT

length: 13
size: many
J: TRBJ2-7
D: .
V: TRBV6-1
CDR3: CASRDDAPYEQYF
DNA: TGTGCCAGTCGGGACGATGCACCCTACGAGCAGTACTTC

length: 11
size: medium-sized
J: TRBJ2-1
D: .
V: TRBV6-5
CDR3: CASWSGNEQFF
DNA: TGTGCCAGCTGGAGCGGGAATGAGCAGTTCTTC

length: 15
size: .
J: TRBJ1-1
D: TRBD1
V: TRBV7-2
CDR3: CASSFRTGGLVEAFF
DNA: TGTGCCAGCAGCTTCAGGACAGGGGGCCTCGTTGAAGCTTTCTTT

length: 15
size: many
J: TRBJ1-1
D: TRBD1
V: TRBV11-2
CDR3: CASSPVRTGGTEAFF
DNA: TGTGCCAGCAGCCCCGTCCGGACAGGGGGCACTGAAGCTTTCTTT

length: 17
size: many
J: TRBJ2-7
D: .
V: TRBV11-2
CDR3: CASSPPPWADKVIEQYF
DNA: TGTGCCAGCAGCCCACCGCCTTGGGCAGATAAAGTTATAGAGCAGTACTTC

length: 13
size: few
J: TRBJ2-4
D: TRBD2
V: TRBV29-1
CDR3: CSVRGLAGGDQYF
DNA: TGCAGCGTTCGAGGGTTAGCGGGAGGGGATCAGTACTTC

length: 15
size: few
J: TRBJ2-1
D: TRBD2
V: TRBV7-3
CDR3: CASSTSGSSYNEQFF
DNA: TGTGCCAGCAGCACAAGCGGGAGCTCCTACAATGAGCAGTTCTTC

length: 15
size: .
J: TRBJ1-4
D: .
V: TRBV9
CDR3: CASSADGGPNEKLFF
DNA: TGTGCCAGCAGCGCCGACGGGGGGCCTAATGAAAAACTGTTTTTT

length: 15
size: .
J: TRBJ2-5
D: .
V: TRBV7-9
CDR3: CASSLARSGRETQYF
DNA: TGTGCCAGCAGCTTAGCCCGCTCGGGGAGGGAGACCCAGTACTTC

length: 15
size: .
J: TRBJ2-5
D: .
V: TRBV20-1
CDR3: CSASGFGQRAETQYF
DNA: TGCAGTGCTTCAGGGTTTGGCCAAAGAGCCGAGACCCAGTACTTC